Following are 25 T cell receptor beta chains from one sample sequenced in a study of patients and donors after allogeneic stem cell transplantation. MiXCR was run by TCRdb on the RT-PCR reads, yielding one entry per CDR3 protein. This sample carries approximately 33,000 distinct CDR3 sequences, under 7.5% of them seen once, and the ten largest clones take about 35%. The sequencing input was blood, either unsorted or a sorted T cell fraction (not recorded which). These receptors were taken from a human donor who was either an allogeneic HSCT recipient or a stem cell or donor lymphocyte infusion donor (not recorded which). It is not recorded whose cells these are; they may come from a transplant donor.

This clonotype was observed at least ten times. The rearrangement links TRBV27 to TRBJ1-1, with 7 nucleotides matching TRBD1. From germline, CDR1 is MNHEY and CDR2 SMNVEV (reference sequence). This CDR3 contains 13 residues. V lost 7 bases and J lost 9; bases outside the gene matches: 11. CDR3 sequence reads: CASKPSGQMKAFF. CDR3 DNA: TGTGCCAGCAAACCATCGGGACAGATGAAAGCTTTCTTT.

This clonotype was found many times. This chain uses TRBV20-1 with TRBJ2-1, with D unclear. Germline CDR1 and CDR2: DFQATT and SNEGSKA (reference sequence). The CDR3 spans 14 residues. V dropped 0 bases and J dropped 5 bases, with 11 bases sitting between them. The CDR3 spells CSAREYYINNEQFF. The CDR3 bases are TGCAGTGCTAGAGAGTACTACATTAACAATGAGCAGTTCTTC.

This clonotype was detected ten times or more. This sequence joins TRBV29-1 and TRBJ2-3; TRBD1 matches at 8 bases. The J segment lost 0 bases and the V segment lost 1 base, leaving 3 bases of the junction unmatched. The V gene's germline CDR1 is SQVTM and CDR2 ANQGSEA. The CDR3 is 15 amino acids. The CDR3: CSVEGGQASTDTQYF. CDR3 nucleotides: TGCAGCGTTGAAGGGGGACAGGCCAGCACAGATACGCAGTATTTT.

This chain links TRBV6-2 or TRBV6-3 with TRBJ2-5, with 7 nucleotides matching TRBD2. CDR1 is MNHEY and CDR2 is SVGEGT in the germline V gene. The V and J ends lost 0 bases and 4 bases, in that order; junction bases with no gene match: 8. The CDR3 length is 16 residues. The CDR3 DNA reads TGTGCCAGCAGTTACTCGTTTGGGGAGGGGCGAGAGACCCAGTACTTC. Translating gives CASSYSFGEGRETQYF.

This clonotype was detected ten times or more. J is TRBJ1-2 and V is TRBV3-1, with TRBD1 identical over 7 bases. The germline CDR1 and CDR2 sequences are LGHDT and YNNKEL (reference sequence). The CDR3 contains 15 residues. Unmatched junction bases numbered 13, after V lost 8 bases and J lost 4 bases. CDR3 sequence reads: CASAGTEMPGYGYTF. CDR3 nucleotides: TGTGCCAGCGCCGGGACAGAGATGCCTGGCTATGGCTACACCTTC.

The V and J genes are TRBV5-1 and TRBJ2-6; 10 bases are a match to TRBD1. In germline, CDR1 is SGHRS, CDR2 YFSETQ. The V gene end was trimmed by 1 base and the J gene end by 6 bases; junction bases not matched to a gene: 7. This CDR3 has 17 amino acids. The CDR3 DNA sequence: TGCGCCAGCAGCTTGCGGCTGACAGGGGGCGAGGCCAACGTCCTGACTTTC. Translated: CASSLRLTGGEANVLTF.

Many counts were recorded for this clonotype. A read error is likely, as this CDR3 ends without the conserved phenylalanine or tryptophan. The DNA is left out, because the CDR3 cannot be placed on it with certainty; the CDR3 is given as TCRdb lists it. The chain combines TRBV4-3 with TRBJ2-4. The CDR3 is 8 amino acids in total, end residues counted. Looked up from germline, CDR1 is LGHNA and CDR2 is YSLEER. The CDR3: CASSRKMG.

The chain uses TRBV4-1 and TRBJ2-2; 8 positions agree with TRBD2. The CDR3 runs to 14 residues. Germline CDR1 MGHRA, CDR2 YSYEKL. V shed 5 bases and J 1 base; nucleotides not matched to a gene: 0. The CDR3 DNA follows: TGCGCCAGCAGCACTAGCGGGAACACCGGGGAGCTGTTTTTT. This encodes CASSTSGNTGELFF.

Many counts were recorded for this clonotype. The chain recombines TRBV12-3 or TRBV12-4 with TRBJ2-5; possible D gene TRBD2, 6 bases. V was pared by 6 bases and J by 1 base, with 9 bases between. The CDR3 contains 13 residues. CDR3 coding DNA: TGTGCCAGCAGCGGGGGACTCCAAGAGACCCAGTACTTC. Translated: CASSGGLQETQYF.

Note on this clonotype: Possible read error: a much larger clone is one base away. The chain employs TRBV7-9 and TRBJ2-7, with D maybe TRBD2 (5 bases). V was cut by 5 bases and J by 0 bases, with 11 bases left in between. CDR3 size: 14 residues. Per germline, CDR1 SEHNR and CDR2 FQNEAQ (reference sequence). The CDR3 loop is CASSPGTSSYEQYF. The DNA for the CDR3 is TGTGCCAGCAGCCCGGGAACTTCCTCCTACGAGCAGTACTTC.

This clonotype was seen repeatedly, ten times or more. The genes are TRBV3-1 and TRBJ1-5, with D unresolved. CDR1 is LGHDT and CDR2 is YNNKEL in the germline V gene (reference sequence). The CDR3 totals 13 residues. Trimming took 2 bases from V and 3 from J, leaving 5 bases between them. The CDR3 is CASSQYNNQPQHF. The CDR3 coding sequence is TGTGCCAGCAGCCAATATAACAATCAGCCCCAGCATTTT.

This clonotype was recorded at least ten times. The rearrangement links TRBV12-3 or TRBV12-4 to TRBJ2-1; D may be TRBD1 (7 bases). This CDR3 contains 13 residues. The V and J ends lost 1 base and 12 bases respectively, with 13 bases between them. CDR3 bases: TGTGCCAGCAGTTTAGGGGGGGACAGACGGCAGTTCTTC. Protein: CASSLGGDRRQFF.

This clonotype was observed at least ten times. CDR3 nucleotide sequence: TGTGCCAGCAGTTACTTGAATGAGCAGTTCTTC. It codes for CASSYLNEQFF. The V call is TRBV6-2 or TRBV6-3, the J call TRBJ2-1; D is undetermined. The CDR3 sequence is 11 residues long. CDR1 MNHEY and CDR2 SVGEGT come from the germline V gene. V gave up 1 base and J gave up 7 bases, with 2 bases separating them.

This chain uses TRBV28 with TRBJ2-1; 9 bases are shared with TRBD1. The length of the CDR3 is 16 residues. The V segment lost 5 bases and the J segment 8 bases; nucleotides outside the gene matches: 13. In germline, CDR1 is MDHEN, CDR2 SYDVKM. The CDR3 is CASSLSTGTGRDEQFF. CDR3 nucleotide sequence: TGTGCCAGCAGTCTATCCACCGGGACAGGGCGGGATGAGCAGTTCTTC.

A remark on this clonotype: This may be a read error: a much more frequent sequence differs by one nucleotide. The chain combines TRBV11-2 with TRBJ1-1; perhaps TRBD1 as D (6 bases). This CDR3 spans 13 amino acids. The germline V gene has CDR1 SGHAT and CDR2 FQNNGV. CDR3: CASSPQGRSEALF. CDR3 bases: TGTGCCAGCAGCCCCCAGGGGAGGTCTGAAGCTCTCTTT.

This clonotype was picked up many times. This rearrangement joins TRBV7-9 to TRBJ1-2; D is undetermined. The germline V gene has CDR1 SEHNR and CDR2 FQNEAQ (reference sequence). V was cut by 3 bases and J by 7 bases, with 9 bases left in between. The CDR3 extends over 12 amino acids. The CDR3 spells CASSFNSGGYTF. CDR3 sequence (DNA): TGTGCCAGCAGCTTTAACAGTGGTGGCTACACCTTC. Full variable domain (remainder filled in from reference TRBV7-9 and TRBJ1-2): DTGVSQNPRHKITKRGQNVTFRCDPISEHNRLYWYRQTLGQGPEFLTYFQNEAQLEKSRLLSDRFSAERPKGSFSTLEIQRTEQGDSAMYLCASSFNSGGYTFGSGTRLTVV.

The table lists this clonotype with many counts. The CDR3 DNA reads as TGTGCCAGCAGCCCGCGACTAGATACGCAGTATTTT. It yields the protein CASSPRLDTQYF. This chain uses TRBV11-2 with TRBJ2-3; D is ambiguous. CDR1 and CDR2 (germline): SGHAT, FQNNGV. Trimming left V 5 bases short and J 5 bases short, with 8 bases between. The CDR3 is made up of 12 amino acids.

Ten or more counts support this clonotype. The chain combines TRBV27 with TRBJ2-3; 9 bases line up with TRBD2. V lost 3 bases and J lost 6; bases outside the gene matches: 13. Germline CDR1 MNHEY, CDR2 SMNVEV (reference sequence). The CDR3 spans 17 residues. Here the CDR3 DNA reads TGTGCCAGCAGTTTCCAAGGTTTTAGCGGGAGTGGGGATACGCAGTATTTT. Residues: CASSFQGFSGSGDTQYF.

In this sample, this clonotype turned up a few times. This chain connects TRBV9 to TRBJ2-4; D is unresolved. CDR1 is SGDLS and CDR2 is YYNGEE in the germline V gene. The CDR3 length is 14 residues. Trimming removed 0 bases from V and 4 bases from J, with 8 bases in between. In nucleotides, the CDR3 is TGTGCCAGCAGCGTAGGGGGTGGGAAAAACATTCAGTACTTC. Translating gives CASSVGGGKNIQYF.

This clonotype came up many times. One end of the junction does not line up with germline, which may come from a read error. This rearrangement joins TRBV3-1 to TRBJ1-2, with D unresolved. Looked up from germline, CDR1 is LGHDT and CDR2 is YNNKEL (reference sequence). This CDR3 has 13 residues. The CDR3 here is CASRQDQRPGYTF. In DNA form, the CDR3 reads TGTGCCAGCAGACAAGATCAGCGCCCTGGCTACACCTTC.

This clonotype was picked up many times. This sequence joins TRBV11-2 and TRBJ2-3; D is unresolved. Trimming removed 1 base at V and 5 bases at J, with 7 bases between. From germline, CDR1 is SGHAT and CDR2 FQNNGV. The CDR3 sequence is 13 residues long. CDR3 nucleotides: TGTGCCAGCAGCTTAGGCCGAGGAGATACGCAGTATTTT. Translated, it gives CASSLGRGDTQYF.

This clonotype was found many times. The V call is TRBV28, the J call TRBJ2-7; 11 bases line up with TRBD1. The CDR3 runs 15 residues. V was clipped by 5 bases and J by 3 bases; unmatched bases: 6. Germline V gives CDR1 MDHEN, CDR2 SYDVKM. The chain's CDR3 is CASSPWGQGDYEQYF. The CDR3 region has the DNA TGTGCCAGCAGTCCGTGGGGACAGGGGGACTACGAGCAGTACTTC.

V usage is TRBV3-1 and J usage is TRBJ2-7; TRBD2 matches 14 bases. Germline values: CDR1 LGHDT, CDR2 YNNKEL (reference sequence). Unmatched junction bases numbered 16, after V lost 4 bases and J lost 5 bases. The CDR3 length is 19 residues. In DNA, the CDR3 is TGTGCCAGCAGCCGACTTTTAGGACTAGCGGGAGGACCGGCTGACGAGCAGTACTTC. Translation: CASSRLLGLAGGPADEQYF.

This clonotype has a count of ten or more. The DNA for the CDR3 is TGTGCCAGCAGTGAAAATTGGACCTCGGGCCTGTTTTTT. As protein: CASSENWTSGLFF. This chain links TRBV2 with TRBJ1-4; no clear D gene. With 2 bases removed from V and 14 bases from J, the gap between germline ends came to 15 bases. Germline V gene sequence: CDR1 SNHLY, CDR2 FYNNEI. The CDR3 extends over 13 amino acids.

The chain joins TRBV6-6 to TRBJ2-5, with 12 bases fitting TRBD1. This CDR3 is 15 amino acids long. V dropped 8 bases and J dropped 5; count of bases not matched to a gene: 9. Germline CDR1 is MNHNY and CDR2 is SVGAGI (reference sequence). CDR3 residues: CASRDRGRKVETQYF. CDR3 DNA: TGTGCCAGCCGGGACAGGGGGCGTAAGGTCGAGACCCAGTACTTC.